The 20 T cell receptor beta chains in this list originate from one sample, sequenced in a study of blood T cell repertoires in COVID-19. Libraries were prepared by immunoSEQ multiplex PCR; TCRdb keeps only in-frame clonotypes and omits some of them. In the table there are 120,000 to 150,000 clones, less than 85% of which are singletons. The sample consisted of PBMCs or T cells enriched from blood (not recorded which). These receptors came from a woman younger than 35 who had been exposed to COVID-19.

The chain uses TRBV10-3 and TRBJ2-5; maybe TRBD1 (5 bases). The CDR3 totals 14 residues. Germline V gene lookup returns CDR1 ENHRY and CDR2 SYGVKD. V lost 4 bases, J lost 1 base, and 10 bases lay in between. The CDR3 bases are TGTGCCATCAGTGCCCAGGGTGGCCAAGAGACCCAGTACTTC. This codes for CAISAQGGQETQYF.

This chain links TRBV28 with TRBJ2-5; no clear D. Trimming removed 3 bases from V and 5 bases from J, with 4 bases in between. CDR3 size: 11 residues. CDR1 is MDHEN, CDR2 SYDVKM, per germline. The CDR3 DNA follows: TGTGCCAGCAGTTTGACTGAGACCCAGTACTTC. It encodes CASSLTETQYF.

The chain carries TRBV18 and TRBJ2-1; TRBD2 matches 8 bases. There are 16 residues in the CDR3. Trimming cost V 6 bases and J 7 bases; bases outside gene matches: 14. CDR1 and CDR2 (germline): KGHSH, LQKENI. The DNA for the CDR3 is TGTGCCAGCTCTCCTAACCCACTAGCGGTAAAGAATGAGCAGTTCTTC. This encodes CASSPNPLAVKNEQFF.

The V call is TRBV24-1, the J call TRBJ1-2; 11 nucleotides agree with TRBD1. V dropped 7 bases and J dropped 6; count of bases not matched to a gene: 6. There are 14 residues in the CDR3. Germline values: CDR1 KGHDR, CDR2 SFDVKD. In nucleotides, the CDR3 is TGTGCCACCAGCTCAGGACAGGGGGCGAATGGCTACACCTTC. This codes for CATSSGQGANGYTF.

The gene calls are TRBV30 and TRBJ1-2; D remains unclear. The germline V gene encodes CDR1 GTSNPN and CDR2 SVGIG (reference sequence). V was trimmed by 0 bases and J by 7 bases, leaving 6 bases between them. This CDR3 spans 11 amino acids. CDR3 sequence reads: CAWSVRVGYTF. CDR3 coding DNA: TGTGCCTGGAGTGTACGGGTTGGCTACACCTTC.

This clone turned up a few times. V gene TRBV19 combines with J gene TRBJ1-1, with 7 bases that match TRBD1. V shed 6 bases and J 4 bases; nucleotides not matched to a gene: 11. The CDR3 loop spans 15 amino acids. Per germline, CDR1 LNHDA and CDR2 SQIVND (reference sequence). CDR3: CASSPYRGSGTEAFF. CDR3 nucleotide sequence: TGTGCCAGTAGCCCATACAGGGGATCGGGCACTGAAGCTTTCTTT. The variable domain in full, completed from reference TRBV19 and TRBJ1-1, reads DGGITQSPKYLFRKEGQNVTLSCEQNLNHDAMYWYRQDPGQGLRLIYYSQIVNDFQKGDIAEGYSVSREKKESFPLTVTSAQKNPTAFYLCASSPYRGSGTEAFFGQGTRLTVV.

The V gene is TRBV7-8, the J gene TRBJ2-7; TRBD1 agrees at 9 bases. CDR3 length: 15 amino acids. The germline V gene encodes CDR1 SGHVS and CDR2 FQNEAQ. The trim removed 3 bases at V and 5 bases at J, leaving 8 bases unmatched. The chain's CDR3 is CASSFAGTGNNEQYF. CDR3 nucleotide sequence: TGTGCCAGCAGCTTCGCCGGGACAGGGAACAACGAGCAGTACTTC.

V is TRBV28 and J is TRBJ1-4; D gene uncertain. This CDR3 is 14 amino acids long. The V gene's germline CDR1 is MDHEN and CDR2 SYDVKM. Trimming pared 2 bases from V and 7 bases from J, leaving 11 bases between. The CDR3 coding sequence is TGTGCCAGCAGTTTAGGAGGAAGGCTTGAAAAACTGTTTTTT. Amino acid sequence: CASSLGGRLEKLFF.

The CDR3 sequence is CASSVSQGGEKLFF. The CDR3 nucleotides are TGTGCCAGCAGCGTAAGTCAGGGGGGTGAAAAACTGTTTTTT. The chain recombines TRBV9 with TRBJ1-4; 7 nucleotides match TRBD1. V gave up 1 base and J gave up 7 bases; unmatched junction bases: 4. CDR1 is SGDLS, CDR2 YYNGEE, per germline. This CDR3 has 14 amino acids. The variable domain in full, with the rest retrieved from reference TRBV9 and TRBJ1-4, is DSGVTQTPKHLITATGQRVTLRCSPRSGDLSVYWYQQSLDQGLQFLIQYYNGEERAKGNILERFSAQQFPDLHSELNLSSLELGDSALYFCASSVSQGGEKLFFGSGTQLSVL.

This chain uses TRBV19 with TRBJ1-2; 9 nucleotides line up with TRBD1. The V gene end was trimmed by 5 bases and the J gene end by 2 bases; junction bases not matched to a gene: 9. Germline V gene sequence: CDR1 LNHDA, CDR2 SQIVND (reference sequence). CDR3 length: 16 amino acids. The CDR3 is CASSPGQGIGNYGYTF. The CDR3 nucleotides are TGTGCCAGTAGTCCAGGACAGGGGATAGGCAACTATGGCTACACCTTC.

The V and J genes are TRBV30 and TRBJ1-2, with D maybe TRBD1 (6 bases). Deletions cut 4 bases from V and 8 bases from J, with 20 bases between. This CDR3 is 14 amino acids long. From germline, CDR1 is GTSNPN and CDR2 SVGIG (reference sequence). The CDR3 DNA reads as TGTGCCTGGATCCCCACCCCGGGAGGGGGAGGCTACACCTTC. Translation: CAWIPTPGGGGYTF.

The chain joins TRBV19 to TRBJ2-2, with 8 bases identical to TRBD2. This CDR3 spans 15 amino acids. From germline, CDR1 is LNHDA and CDR2 SQIVND (reference sequence). The V segment lost 3 bases and the J segment 5 bases; nucleotides outside the gene matches: 5. CDR3 coding DNA: TGTGCCAGTAGTATTGTGGTAGCGGGGACCGGGGAGCTGTTTTTT. This encodes CASSIVVAGTGELFF.

The rearrangement joins TRBV7-2 to TRBJ1-2; TRBD1 matches at 7 bases. This CDR3 contains 15 residues. Trimming at V came to 1 base and at J to 3 bases, leaving 5 bases not matched to a gene. Per the germline V gene, CDR1 is SGHTA and CDR2 is FQGNSA. The CDR3 reads CASSLEGAIYYGYTF. CDR3 nucleotides: TGTGCCAGCAGCTTAGAGGGGGCTATCTACTATGGCTACACCTTC. The variable domain in full, completed from reference TRBV7-2 and TRBJ1-2, reads GAGVSQSPSNKVTEKGKDVELRCDPISGHTALYWYRQSLGQGLEFLIYFQGNSAPDKSGLPSDRFSAERTGGSVSTLTIQRTQQEDSAVYLCASSLEGAIYYGYTFGSGTRLTVV.

The chain carries TRBV7-8 and TRBJ1-5, with 7 bases fitting TRBD1. The CDR3 loop spans 16 amino acids. CDR1 and CDR2 (germline): SGHVS, FQNEAQ. After removal of 1 base from V and 3 bases from J, the junction contained 6 bases not matched to a gene. CDR3 sequence (DNA): TGTGCCAGCAGCTTAGAGGGGGACAGCTTCAATCAGCCCCAGCATTTT. Translating gives CASSLEGDSFNQPQHF. The full variable domain, in which reference TRBV7-8 and TRBJ1-5 provide the parts outside the CDR3, is GAGVSQSPRYKVAKRGQDVALRCDPISGHVSLFWYQQALGQGPEFLTYFQNEAQLDKSGLPSDRFFAERPEGSVSTLKIQRTQQEDSAVYLCASSLEGDSFNQPQHFGDGTRLSIL.

This clone was seen a few times. The V gene is TRBV5-1, the J gene TRBJ2-7; weak D call: TRBD2 (5 bases). CDR1 is SGHRS, CDR2 YFSETQ, per germline. Trimming cost V 0 bases and J 2 bases, with 9 bases left between them. CDR3 length: 14 amino acids. CDR3 region: CASSLGSGAYEQYF. The CDR3 nucleotides read TGCGCCAGCAGCTTGGGCAGCGGCGCCTACGAGCAGTACTTC.

The J gene is TRBJ1-1, the V gene TRBV20-1, with D unresolved. The CDR3 is made up of 11 amino acids. CDR1 is DFQATT and CDR2 is SNEGSKA in the germline V gene (reference sequence). The CDR3 DNA reads TGCAAAACCAACTTGAACACTGAAGCTTTCTTT. This gives the protein CKTNLNTEAFF.

The chain is built from TRBV6-1 and TRBJ2-1, with TRBD2 matching over 13 bases. V lost 2 bases to trimming and J lost 3 bases; unmatched junction nucleotides: 4. The CDR3 is 17 amino acids. Germline CDR1 is MNHNS and CDR2 is SASEGT. This chain's CDR3 is CASSELTSGRFYNEQFF. As DNA, the CDR3 is TGTGCCAGCAGTGAATTGACTAGCGGGAGGTTCTACAATGAGCAGTTCTTC.

The chain employs TRBV6-2 or TRBV6-3 and TRBJ2-1; 12 nucleotides line up with TRBD2. Trimming cost V 5 bases and J 13 bases; bases outside gene matches: 6. CDR3 length: 13 amino acids. Germline assignment: CDR1 MNHEY and CDR2 SVGEGT. CDR3 coding DNA: TGTGCCAGCAGTACCACGACTAGCGGGAGTCAGTTCTTC. Translation: CASSTTTSGSQFF.

This clone was seen a few times. The chain uses TRBV19 and TRBJ2-1; 8 positions match TRBD2. The germline V gene has CDR1 LNHDA and CDR2 SQIVND (reference sequence). V shed 4 bases, J shed 1 base, and the junction held 3 bases outside the gene matches. CDR3 length equals 15 residues. The CDR3 DNA reads as TGTGCCAGTAGTACCCGACTAGCGTCCTACAATGAGCAGTTCTTC. It encodes CASSTRLASYNEQFF. The full variable domain, rest sourced from reference TRBV19 and TRBJ2-1, is DGGITQSPKYLFRKEGQNVTLSCEQNLNHDAMYWYRQDPGQGLRLIYYSQIVNDFQKGDIAEGYSVSREKKESFPLTVTSAQKNPTAFYLCASSTRLASYNEQFFGPGTRLTVL.

The chain joins TRBV28 to TRBJ1-6; D gene ambiguous. CDR1 and CDR2 (germline): MDHEN, SYDVKM. This CDR3 spans 17 amino acids. Trimming cost V 5 bases and J 6 bases, with 20 bases left between them. Here the CDR3 reads CASSPHDGRIINSPLHF. The CDR3 DNA sequence: TGTGCCAGCAGTCCCCATGATGGCCGTATTATTAATTCACCCCTCCACTTT.